This is a list of T cell receptor beta chains from one sample in a study of CD8 T cells in Susac syndrome. MiXCR was run by TCRdb on the immunoSEQ multiplex PCR reads, yielding one entry per CDR3 protein. Among some 130,000 distinct CDR3 sequences listed, about 95% were seen once. The sample taken for sequencing was CD4+ T cells from PBMCs. The receptors stem from a human donor in good health. The conserved cysteine and the conserved F or W are not part of the CDR3 here.

V	J	CDR3
TRBV2	TRBJ2-7	ASSLKEQY
TRBV7-9	TRBJ2-3	ASNLRGSDTQY
TRBV5-6	TRBJ2-1	ASSPVGSPNEQF
TRBV6-6	TRBJ2-5	ASTDRGAYQETQY
TRBV29-1	TRBJ2-1	SDDRGSYNEQF
TRBV28	TRBJ2-6	ASSDRGGSGANVLT
TRBV20-1	TRBJ1-2	SAGRSNYGYT
TRBV4-1	TRBJ2-7	ASSQGRTGPYEQY
TRBV9	TRBJ2-5	ASSVGLAGETQY
TRBV20-1	TRBJ2-7	SAREVRGLSYEQY
TRBV18	TRBJ2-5	ASSGQIGQETQY
TRBV2	TRBJ2-7	ASSVRQGPTKQY
TRBV19	TRBJ2-6	AVRDRGVPGANVLT
TRBV6-5	TRBJ1-1	ASRTGTANTEAF
TRBV12-3/TRBV12-4	TRBJ2-1	ASSDPRGGLNEQF
TRBV27	TRBJ1-1	ASSPGGVNTEAF
TRBV4-1	TRBJ2-5	ASSQDRVAGQETQY
TRBV15	TRBJ1-2	ATSKLPSYGYT
TRBV7-8	TRBJ2-7	ASSGRLAPSYEQY
TRBV9	TRBJ2-6	ASSPNSGANVLT
TRBV7-9	TRBJ2-5	ASSWGLAGTKKAQY
TRBV3-1	TRBJ2-5	ASSHTSGSPGETQY
TRBV7-6	TRBJ2-7	ASSQMHSSYEQY
TRBV7-2	TRBJ2-3	ASSLRGRRNTDTQY
TRBV9	TRBJ1-2	ASSVDRARGYGYT
TRBV4-2	TRBJ2-7	ASSQAVGGPYEQY
TRBV29-1	TRBJ2-7	SVAGGQGHEQY
TRBV5-4	TRBJ2-1	ASSFGGGAVSYNEQF
TRBV29-1	TRBJ2-5	SVEGYGGTQY
TRBV12-5	TRBJ2-5	ASGFEEAQY
TRBV5-1	TRBJ2-5	ASSRVAETQY
TRBV19	TRBJ2-6	ASSIGRWRFSGANVLT
TRBV20-1	TRBJ2-1	SAREKYNEQF
TRBV20-1	TRBJ2-7	SARIPPSGVPYEQY
TRBV6-1	TRBJ2-6	ASKMSGGSGANVLT
TRBV3-1	TRBJ2-5	ASSQRGVRGETQY
TRBV7-9	TRBJ2-6	ASSGSGAGANVLT
TRBV7-2	TRBJ1-2	ASSLSPYGYT
TRBV4-1	TRBJ2-1	ASSFSEANEQF
TRBV5-6	TRBJ2-3	ASSLGLAGGKDTQY
TRBV5-5	TRBJ2-7	ASSLDVQPPYEQY
TRBV7-9	TRBJ2-7	ASSAGGSGSEQY
TRBV5-1	TRBJ2-5	ASSPGLGVTQY
TRBV7-9	TRBJ2-7	ASSLLAGVGEQY
TRBV18	TRBJ2-7	ASSPVSVSGTLLPYEQY